The 5 T cell receptor beta chains given below trace back to one sample, sequenced in a study of CD8 T cells in ankylosing spondylitis. Broader study findings: Ankylosing spondylitis blood seemed to carry a telltale TCR beta motif made of seven or eight highly homologous variants.

These TCRs' antigens remain unknown. Each CDR3 protein gets one entry after TCRdb re-called the 5' RACE reads with MiXCR. The table lists a few hundred thousand distinct CDR3 sequences, 20% to 25% of them singletons, with about 15% in the top ten. The specimen was blood, either unsorted or a sorted T cell fraction (not recorded which). All receptors come from a male donor with ankylosing spondylitis.

The CDR3, as DNA: TGTGCCAGCAGCCAAACTTCTAGCGGGAGCTCCTACGAGCAGTACTTC. Amino acid sequence: CASSQTSSGSSYEQYF. The rearrangement joins TRBV3-1 to TRBJ2-7; TRBD2 aligns across 10 bases. The germline V gene has CDR1 LGHDT and CDR2 YNNKEL (reference sequence). The CDR3 contains 16 residues. The J segment lost 0 bases and the V segment lost 2 bases, leaving 4 bases of the junction unmatched.

This chain joins TRBV20-1 and TRBJ1-1; weak D call: TRBD1 (6 bases). The V gene lost 5 bases and the J gene lost 0 bases, with 19 bases spanning the gap. Germline-derived CDR1 and CDR2 are DFQATT and SNEGSKA (reference sequence). This CDR3 region has 16 residues. The CDR3 DNA is TGCAGTGCTGCGACCACCCCGGGGGCAATGAACACTGAAGCTTTCTTT. Encoded protein: CSAATTPGAMNTEAFF.

This clonotype was seen only a few times. The rearrangement joins TRBV10-3 to TRBJ2-1, with 8 bases lining up with TRBD2. Trimming at V came to 6 bases and at J to 0 bases, leaving 7 bases not matched to a gene. Germline V lookup: CDR1 ENHRY, CDR2 SYGVKD. This CDR3 is 16 amino acids long. CDR3 nucleotide sequence: TGTGCCATCAGGGACGACAGCGGGAGCTCCTACAATGAGCAGTTCTTC. It specifies CAIRDDSGSSYNEQFF.

This clonotype was observed a few times. The genes are TRBV10-3 and TRBJ1-5; D is undetermined. Trimming left V 5 bases short and J 2 bases short, with 7 bases between. This CDR3 has 13 residues. Germline V gene sequence: CDR1 ENHRY, CDR2 SYGVKD. The CDR3: CAISPVGNQPQHF. As DNA, the CDR3 is TGTGCCATCAGTCCGGTGGGCAATCAGCCCCAGCATTTT.

This clonotype was picked up a small number of times. This sequence joins TRBV11-2 and TRBJ2-7; 7 bases are shared with TRBD2. Germline CDR1 reads SGHAT; CDR2 reads FQNNGV. Trimming at V came to 2 bases and at J to 6 bases, leaving 10 bases not matched to a gene. The CDR3 runs 15 residues. CDR3 sequence: CASSLQGGERGEQYF. In DNA form, the CDR3 reads TGTGCCAGCAGCTTACAGGGAGGGGAGAGAGGCGAGCAGTACTTC. Looking up the rest from reference TRBV11-2 and TRBJ2-7 gives the full variable domain: EAGVAQSPRYKIIEKRQSVAFWCNPISGHATLYWYQQILGQGPKLLIQFQNNGVVDDSQLPKDRFSAERLKGVDSTLKIQPAKLEDSAVYLCASSLQGGERGEQYFGPGTRLTVT.